This entry lists 15 T cell receptor beta chains sequenced from one sample in a study of blood T cell repertoires in COVID-19. Sequenced by immunoSEQ multiplex PCR; TCRdb stores in-frame clones only, minus some. The sample yields approximately 78,000 clones, 70% to 90% seen once. The sample was peripheral blood. The receptor source for this set is a man aged 50 or older with acute or convalescent COVID-19.

The chain employs TRBV30 and TRBJ2-2; perhaps TRBD1 as D (5 bases). V lost 4 bases to trimming and J lost 6 bases, with 12 bases between them. Germline V gives CDR1 GTSNPN, CDR2 SVGIG (reference sequence). The CDR3 covers 13 residues. CDR3 nucleotides: TGTGCCTGGAAAGGGGTTCGGGCCGGGGAGCTGTTTTTT. Translation: CAWKGVRAGELFF.

The chain joins TRBV5-1 to TRBJ1-2, with TRBD1 matching 7 bases. The CDR3 is 14 residues long. Germline V gives CDR1 SGHRS, CDR2 YFSETQ. V was pared by 3 bases and J by 4 bases, with 6 bases of the junction left unmatched. The CDR3 region is CASSSPTGTYGYTF. The DNA for the CDR3 is TGCGCCAGCAGCTCGCCGACAGGGACCTATGGCTACACCTTC.

This clone was seen more than once but under ten times. The chain employs TRBV29-1 and TRBJ2-1; the D gene is possibly TRBD2 (6 bases). Germline loops: CDR1 SQVTM, CDR2 ANQGSEA. Trimming shortened V by 3 bases and J by 14 bases, and 11 bases separated the two germline ends. The length of the CDR3 is 10 residues. The CDR3 region is CSVDGGVEFF. The CDR3 DNA sequence: TGCAGCGTTGACGGCGGGGTAGAGTTCTTC.

The chain recombines TRBV5-1 with TRBJ1-1; TRBD1 matches at 8 bases. The V gene end was trimmed by 3 bases and the J gene end by 7 bases; junction bases not matched to a gene: 5. From germline, CDR1 is SGHRS and CDR2 YFSETQ. The CDR3 length is 13 residues. The CDR3 DNA sequence: TGCGCCAGCAGCTCGGGACAGGATCGTGAAGCTTTCTTT. Translating gives CASSSGQDREAFF.

The chain couples TRBV4-1 to TRBJ1-1; D gene unclear. Trimming left V 1 base short and J 1 base short, with 7 bases between. Germline CDR1 and CDR2: MGHRA and YSYEKL. This CDR3 spans 14 amino acids. This CDR3 reads CASSQAAANTEAFF. The CDR3 coding sequence is TGCGCCAGCAGCCAAGCTGCGGCGAACACTGAAGCTTTCTTT.

The V gene is TRBV5-1, the J gene TRBJ2-7; 7 bases line up with TRBD1. Losses at the gene ends were 1 base for V and 2 bases for J; bases not matched to a gene: 3. Per germline, CDR1 SGHRS and CDR2 YFSETQ. This CDR3 region has 14 residues. The CDR3 DNA follows: TGCGCCAGCAGCTTGACAGGGGAGACCTACGAGCAGTACTTC. Protein product: CASSLTGETYEQYF.

The gene calls are TRBV5-1 and TRBJ1-2; a possible D gene is TRBD1 (6 bases). CDR3 length: 13 amino acids. CDR1 is SGHRS and CDR2 is YFSETQ in the germline V gene. V was shortened by 4 bases and J by 8 bases, with 15 bases between the two germline ends. CDR3: CASSPAGAGGYTF. Written as DNA, the CDR3 is TGCGCCAGCAGCCCCGCGGGGGCGGGGGGCTACACCTTC.

The chain has TRBV5-1 and TRBJ2-5, with D perhaps TRBD2 (7 bases). The germline CDR1 and CDR2 sequences are SGHRS and YFSETQ. Trimming shortened V by 3 bases and J by 6 bases, and 18 bases separated the two germline ends. CDR3 length equals 15 residues. CDR3 bases: TGCGCCAGCAGCTCCAGTAGGGGGGGCCTCAAGACCCAGTACTTC. Amino acids: CASSSSRGGLKTQYF. Using reference TRBV5-1 and TRBJ2-5 for the parts outside the CDR3, the full variable domain is KAGVTQTPRYLIKTRGQQVTLSCSPISGHRSVSWYQQTPGQGLQFLFEYFSETQRNKGNFPGRFSGRQFSNSRSEMNVSTLELGDSALYLCASSSSRGGLKTQYFGPGTRLLVL.

The V gene is TRBV6-1, the J gene TRBJ2-3; 9 bases map to TRBD1. Germline values: CDR1 MNHNS, CDR2 SASEGT. The CDR3 extends over 16 amino acids. The J segment lost 2 bases and the V segment lost 1 base, leaving 4 bases of the junction unmatched. The CDR3 loop reads CASSEGTGAHTDTQYF. The DNA for the CDR3 is TGTGCCAGCAGTGAAGGGACAGGGGCCCACACAGATACGCAGTATTTT.

The rearrangement links TRBV7-3 to TRBJ2-1; D may be TRBD2 (6 bases). This CDR3 has 15 residues. CDR1 and CDR2 (germline): SGHTA, FQGTGA. V lost 2 bases to trimming and J lost 1 base, with 9 bases between them. For the CDR3, the DNA is TGTGCCAGCAGCTTATTGGGGGGTTCCTACAATGAGCAGTTCTTC. It yields the protein CASSLLGGSYNEQFF.

CDR3 loop: CASSPTPLGDMNTEAFF. The CDR3 DNA follows: TGCGCCAGCAGCCCCACCCCATTGGGGGACATGAACACTGAAGCTTTCTTT. The chain recombines TRBV5-1 with TRBJ1-1; D is perhaps TRBD1 (6 bases). V dropped 4 bases and J dropped 0 bases, with 19 bases sitting between them. Germline CDR1 and CDR2: SGHRS and YFSETQ. The CDR3 sequence is 17 residues long. Using reference TRBV5-1 and TRBJ1-1 for the parts outside the CDR3, the full variable domain is KAGVTQTPRYLIKTRGQQVTLSCSPISGHRSVSWYQQTPGQGLQFLFEYFSETQRNKGNFPGRFSGRQFSNSRSEMNVSTLELGDSALYLCASSPTPLGDMNTEAFFGQGTRLTVV.

This clone was recorded once. The J gene is TRBJ1-1, the V gene TRBV6-5; perhaps TRBD1 as D (5 bases). The V gene's germline CDR1 is MNHEY and CDR2 SVGAGI. There are 15 residues in the CDR3. V was pared by 2 bases and J by 2 bases, with 12 bases between. The CDR3 protein is CASSYTSTGNTEAFF. CDR3 nucleotides: TGTGCCAGCAGTTACACCTCAACAGGCAACACTGAAGCTTTCTTT.

V and J are TRBV5-6 and TRBJ2-5, with 7 bases identical to TRBD1. The V gene's germline CDR1 is SGHDT and CDR2 YYEEEE. The length of the CDR3 is 16 residues. The junction had 9 bases not matched to a gene; V was cut back by 0 bases and J by 4 bases. The CDR3 bases are TGTGCCAGCAGCTTGGCGGGCAGGGGGTTTGGAGAGACCCAGTACTTC. As protein: CASSLAGRGFGETQYF.

The V gene is TRBV4-1, the J gene TRBJ1-1, with 7 bases aligning to TRBD1. CDR3 length equals 14 residues. With 4 bases clipped from V and 6 bases from J, the junction kept 8 bases outside the gene matches. Per germline, CDR1 MGHRA and CDR2 YSYEKL. DNA of the CDR3: TGCGCCAGCAGCCGAGTGACAGGGTCCGCTGAAGCTTTCTTT. It is translated as CASSRVTGSAEAFF.

This chain joins TRBV4-1 and TRBJ1-2; the match to TRBD1 covers 9 bases. Germline CDR1 MGHRA, CDR2 YSYEKL. The junction had 13 bases not matched to a gene; V was cut back by 8 bases and J by 6 bases. This CDR3 has 15 amino acids. The CDR3 spells CASDPGQGPLDGYTF. The CDR3 DNA sequence: TGCGCCAGCGATCCGGGACAGGGCCCGCTGGATGGCTACACCTTC.